This T cell receptor beta chain was sequenced for a study of T-cell memory formation after mild COVID-19. TCRdb re-analysed the 5' RACE reads in MiXCR, keeping a single row per CDR3 protein. This table holds 200,000 to 250,000 distinct CDR3 sequences, 16% found once. The CDR3 totals 20 residues. CDR1 and CDR2 from the germline V gene are SGHAT and FQNNGV. V was pared by 5 bases and J by 7 bases, with 18 bases of the junction left unmatched. The chain recombines TRBV11-2 with TRBJ2-2, with 14 bases aligning to TRBD2. Material for sequencing was PBMCs or a T cell subset sorted from them (not recorded which). The sequence was collected from a young man who had mild COVID-19 (a few samples of this study predate the infection). Cell type and time point are not known. The CDR3 bases are TGTGCCAGCAGCCGCACCGCTCCCGGGACTAGCGGGGGAAGGTTCGGGGAGCTGTTTTTT. Its protein is CASSRTAPGTSGGRFGELFF.